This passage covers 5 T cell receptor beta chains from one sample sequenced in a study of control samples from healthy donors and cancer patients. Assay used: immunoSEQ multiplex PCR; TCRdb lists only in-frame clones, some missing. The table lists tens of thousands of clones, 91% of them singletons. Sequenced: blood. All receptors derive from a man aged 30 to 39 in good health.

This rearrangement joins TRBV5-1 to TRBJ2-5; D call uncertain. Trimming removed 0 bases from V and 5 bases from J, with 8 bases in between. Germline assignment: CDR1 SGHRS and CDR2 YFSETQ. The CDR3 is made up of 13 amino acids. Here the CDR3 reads CASSLETKETQYF. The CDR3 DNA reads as TGCGCCAGCAGCTTGGAGACAAAGGAGACCCAGTACTTC.

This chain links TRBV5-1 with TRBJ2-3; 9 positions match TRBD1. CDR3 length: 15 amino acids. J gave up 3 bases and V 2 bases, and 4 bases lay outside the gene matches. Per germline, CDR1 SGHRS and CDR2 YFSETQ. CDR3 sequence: CASSFAGTGTDTQYF. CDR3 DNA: TGCGCCAGCAGCTTCGCCGGGACAGGGACAGATACGCAGTATTTT.

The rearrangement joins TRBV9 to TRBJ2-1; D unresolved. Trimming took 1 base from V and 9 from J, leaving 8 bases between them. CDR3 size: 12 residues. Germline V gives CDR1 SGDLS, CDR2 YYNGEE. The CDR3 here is CASSVSPSEQFF. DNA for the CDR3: TGTGCCAGCAGCGTATCACCGAGTGAGCAGTTCTTC.

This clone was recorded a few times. As DNA, the CDR3 is TGTGCCAGTAGTCCTACGAAGGGGGCTCGGCAGCCCCAGCATTTT. Its protein is CASSPTKGARQPQHF. V is TRBV19 and J is TRBJ1-5; TRBD1 aligns across 7 bases. Germline V gives CDR1 LNHDA, CDR2 SQIVND (reference sequence). The CDR3 sequence is 15 residues long. Trimming took 5 bases from V and 7 from J; bases not matched to a gene: 11.

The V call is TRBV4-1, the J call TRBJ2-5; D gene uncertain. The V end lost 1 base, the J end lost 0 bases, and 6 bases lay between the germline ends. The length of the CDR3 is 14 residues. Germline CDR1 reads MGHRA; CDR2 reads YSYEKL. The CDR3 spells CASSQARYQETQYF. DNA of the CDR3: TGCGCCAGCAGCCAAGCACGGTACCAAGAGACCCAGTACTTC.